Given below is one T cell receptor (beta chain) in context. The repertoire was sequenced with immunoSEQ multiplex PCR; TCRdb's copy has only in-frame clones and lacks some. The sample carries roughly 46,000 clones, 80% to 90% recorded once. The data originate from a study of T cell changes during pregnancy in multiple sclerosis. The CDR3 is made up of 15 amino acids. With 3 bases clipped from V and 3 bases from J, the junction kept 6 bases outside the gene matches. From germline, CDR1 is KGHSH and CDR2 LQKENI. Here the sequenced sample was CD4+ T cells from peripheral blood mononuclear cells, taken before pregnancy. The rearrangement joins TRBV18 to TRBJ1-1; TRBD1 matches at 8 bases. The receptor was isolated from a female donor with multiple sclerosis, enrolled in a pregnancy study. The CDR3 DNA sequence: TGTGCCAGCTCACCTGGACAGGGAGTGTACACTGAAGCTTTCTTT. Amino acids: CASSPGQGVYTEAFF. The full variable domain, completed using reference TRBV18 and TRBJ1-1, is NAGVMQNPRHLVRRRGQEARLRCSPMKGHSHVYWYRQLPEEGLKFMVYLQKENIIDESGMPKERFSAEFPKEGPSILRIQQVVRGDSAAYFCASSPGQGVYTEAFFGQGTRLTVV.